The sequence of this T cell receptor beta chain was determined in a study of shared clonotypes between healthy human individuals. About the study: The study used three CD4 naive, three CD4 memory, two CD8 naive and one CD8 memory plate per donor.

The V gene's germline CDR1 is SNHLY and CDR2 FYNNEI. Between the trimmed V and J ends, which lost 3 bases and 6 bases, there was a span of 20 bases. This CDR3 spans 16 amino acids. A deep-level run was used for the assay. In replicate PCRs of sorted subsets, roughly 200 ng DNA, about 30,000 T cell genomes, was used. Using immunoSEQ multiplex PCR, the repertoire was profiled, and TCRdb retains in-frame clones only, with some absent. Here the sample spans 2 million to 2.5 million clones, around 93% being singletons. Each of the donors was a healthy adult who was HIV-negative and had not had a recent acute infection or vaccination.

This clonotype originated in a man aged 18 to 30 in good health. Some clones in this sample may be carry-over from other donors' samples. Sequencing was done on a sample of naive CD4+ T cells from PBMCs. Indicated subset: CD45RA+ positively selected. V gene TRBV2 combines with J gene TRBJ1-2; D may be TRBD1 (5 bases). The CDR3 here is CASSDPETGGVHGYTF. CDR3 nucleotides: TGTGCCAGCAGTGATCCCGAGACGGGGGGGGTACATGGCTACACCTTC.